This TCR beta chain was sequenced in a study of blood T cell repertoires in COVID-19. About the research overall: The cDNA or gDNA used as material had been derived from T cells, B-cell-depleted T cells, or PBMCs.

Individuals aged about 18 to 89 years were recruited from approximately 24 US areas. In the original workflow: Counts of nucleated cells, estimated from reference gene primer amplification, were obtained. Using immunoSEQ multiplex PCR, the repertoire was profiled, and TCRdb retains in-frame clones only, with some absent. Clone size and V and J calls were adopted from that table, with D and trimming inferred from the DNA. Here the sample spans approximately 330,000 clones, about nine tenths being singletons. Trimming took off 4 bases at V and 0 bases at J, with 7 bases between the two ends. Germline V gives CDR1 LGHDT, CDR2 YNNKEL (reference sequence). This CDR3 contains 14 residues.

The receptor was derived from a woman in her twenties or thirties who had recovered from COVID-19. The V and J genes are TRBV3-1 (or the pseudogene TRBV3-2) and TRBJ1-3; D gene unclear. Sequencing was done on a sample of PBMCs or T cells enriched from blood (not recorded which). The CDR3 spells CASSPLSSGNTIYF. The CDR3 DNA follows: TGTGCCAGCAGCCCTCTTAGCTCTGGAAACACCATATATTTT.